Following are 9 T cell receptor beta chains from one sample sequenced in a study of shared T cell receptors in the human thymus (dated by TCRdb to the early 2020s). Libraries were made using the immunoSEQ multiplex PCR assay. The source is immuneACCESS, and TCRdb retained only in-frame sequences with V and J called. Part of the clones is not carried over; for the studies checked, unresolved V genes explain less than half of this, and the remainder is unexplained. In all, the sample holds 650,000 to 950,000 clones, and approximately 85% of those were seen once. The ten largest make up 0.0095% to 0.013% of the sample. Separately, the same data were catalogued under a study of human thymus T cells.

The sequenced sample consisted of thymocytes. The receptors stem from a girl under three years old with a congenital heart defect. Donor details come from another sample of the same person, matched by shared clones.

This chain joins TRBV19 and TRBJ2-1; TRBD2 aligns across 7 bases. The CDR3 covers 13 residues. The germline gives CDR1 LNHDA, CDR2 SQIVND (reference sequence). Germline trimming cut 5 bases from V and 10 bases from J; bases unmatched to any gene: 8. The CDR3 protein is CASSPQRGREQFF. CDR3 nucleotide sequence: TGTGCCAGTAGTCCTCAGCGGGGACGGGAGCAGTTCTTC.

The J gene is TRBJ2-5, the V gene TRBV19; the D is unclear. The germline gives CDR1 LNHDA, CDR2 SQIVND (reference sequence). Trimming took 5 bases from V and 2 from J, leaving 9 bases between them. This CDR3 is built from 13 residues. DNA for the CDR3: TGTGCCAGTAGTGTGCAGATACAAGAGACCCAGTACTTC. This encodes CASSVQIQETQYF.

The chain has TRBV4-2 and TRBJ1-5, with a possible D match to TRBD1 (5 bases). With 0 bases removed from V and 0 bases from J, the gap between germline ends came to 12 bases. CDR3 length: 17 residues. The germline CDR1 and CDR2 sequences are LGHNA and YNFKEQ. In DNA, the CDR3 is TGTGCCAGCAGCCAAGAGGTAGGAGGGGCTAGCAATCAGCCCCAGCATTTT. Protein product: CASSQEVGGASNQPQHF.

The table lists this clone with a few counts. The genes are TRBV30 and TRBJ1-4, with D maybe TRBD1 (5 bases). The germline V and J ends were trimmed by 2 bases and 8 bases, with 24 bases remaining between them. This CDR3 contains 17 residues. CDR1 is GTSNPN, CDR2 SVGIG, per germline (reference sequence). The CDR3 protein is CAWSLQTDDLWEEKLFF. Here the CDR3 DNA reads TGTGCCTGGAGTCTTCAGACAGACGATTTGTGGGAAGAAAAACTGTTTTTT.

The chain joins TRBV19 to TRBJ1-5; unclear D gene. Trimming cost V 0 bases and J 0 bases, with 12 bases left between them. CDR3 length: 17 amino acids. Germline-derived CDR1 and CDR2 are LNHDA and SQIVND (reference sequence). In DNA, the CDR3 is TGTGCCAGTAGTATAGATCTGGGCAGGCATAGCAATCAGCCCCAGCATTTT. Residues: CASSIDLGRHSNQPQHF. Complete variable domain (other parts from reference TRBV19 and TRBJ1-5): DGGITQSPKYLFRKEGQNVTLSCEQNLNHDAMYWYRQDPGQGLRLIYYSQIVNDFQKGDIAEGYSVSREKKESFPLTVTSAQKNPTAFYLCASSIDLGRHSNQPQHFGDGTRLSIL.

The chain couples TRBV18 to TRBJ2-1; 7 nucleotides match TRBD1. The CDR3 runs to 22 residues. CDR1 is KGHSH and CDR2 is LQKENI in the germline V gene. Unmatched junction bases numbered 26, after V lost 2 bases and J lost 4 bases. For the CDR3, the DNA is TGTGCCAGCTCACCAACAAGAACCGGGACAGAGATCATCGATGGCCCATACAATGAGCAGTTCTTC. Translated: CASSPTRTGTEIIDGPYNEQFF.

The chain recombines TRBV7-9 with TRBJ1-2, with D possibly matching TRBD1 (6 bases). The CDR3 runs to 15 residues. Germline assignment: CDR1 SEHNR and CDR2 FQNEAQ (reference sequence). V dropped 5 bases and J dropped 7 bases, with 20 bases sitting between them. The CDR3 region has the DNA TGTGCCAGCAGCCGGAAATCTCAGGGGAGTGGTGGCTACACCTTC. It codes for CASSRKSQGSGGYTF.

CDR3 DNA: TGTGCCAGCACTCAGGGGCTGAGCACTGAAGCTTTCTTT. Translation: CASTQGLSTEAFF. The chain employs TRBV2 and TRBJ1-1, with D tentatively TRBD1 (6 bases). The V and J ends lost 7 bases and 4 bases respectively, with 13 bases between them. The germline V gene has CDR1 SNHLY and CDR2 FYNNEI. The length of the CDR3 is 13 residues.

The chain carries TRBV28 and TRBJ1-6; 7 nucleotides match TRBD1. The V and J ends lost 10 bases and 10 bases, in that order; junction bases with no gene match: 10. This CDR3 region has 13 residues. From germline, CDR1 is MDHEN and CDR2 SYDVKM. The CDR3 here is CATLDRANSPLHF. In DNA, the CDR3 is TGTGCCACCCTCGACAGGGCGAACTCACCCCTCCACTTT.